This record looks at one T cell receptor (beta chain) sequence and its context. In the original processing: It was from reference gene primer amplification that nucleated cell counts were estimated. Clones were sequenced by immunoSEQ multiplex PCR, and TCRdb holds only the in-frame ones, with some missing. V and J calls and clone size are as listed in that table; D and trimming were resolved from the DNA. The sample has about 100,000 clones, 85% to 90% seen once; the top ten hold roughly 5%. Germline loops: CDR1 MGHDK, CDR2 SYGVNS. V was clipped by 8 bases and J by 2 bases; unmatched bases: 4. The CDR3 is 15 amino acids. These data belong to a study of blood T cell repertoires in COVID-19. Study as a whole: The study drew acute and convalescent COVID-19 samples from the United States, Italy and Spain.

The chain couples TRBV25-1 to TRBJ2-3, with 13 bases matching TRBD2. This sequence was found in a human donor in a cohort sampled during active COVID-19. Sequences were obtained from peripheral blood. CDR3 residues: CASLTSGRPTDTQYF. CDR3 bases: TGTGCCAGCCTGACTAGCGGGAGGCCCACAGATACGCAGTATTTT.